These 20 T cell receptor beta chains were sequenced from one sample in a study of T cell repertoires in cytomegalovirus infection. TCRdb ran MiXCR on the reads and lists one entry per CDR3 protein. The sample holds approximately 290,000 distinct CDR3 sequences, about 23% seen once. Sequencing was performed on PBMCs. The receptors were sampled from a human donor in good health (CMV status not recorded). Some clones in this sample may be carry-over from other donors' samples.

For the CDR3, the DNA is TGTGCCAGCAGTTTTTGGGCGGGAGGGACAGATACGCAGTATTTT. This codes for CASSFWAGGTDTQYF. This chain connects TRBV27 to TRBJ2-3; 9 bases fit TRBD2. Looked up from germline, CDR1 is MNHEY and CDR2 is SMNVEV (reference sequence). CDR3 length: 15 residues. V lost 3 bases, J lost 3 bases, and 4 bases stayed unmatched.

The rearrangement uses TRBV25-1 and TRBJ2-7; D gene uncertain. The CDR3 has 12 residues. V lost 6 bases and J 3 bases, leaving 9 bases between the germline ends. Germline CDR1 MGHDK, CDR2 SYGVNS. The CDR3: CASSLHFYEQYF. The DNA for the CDR3 is TGTGCCAGCAGCCTACATTTCTACGAGCAGTACTTC.

The genes are TRBV6-2 or TRBV6-3 and TRBJ1-5; D gene ambiguous. Germline values: CDR1 MNHEY, CDR2 SVGEGT. Trimming removed 6 bases from V and 3 bases from J, with 21 bases in between. The CDR3 is 17 amino acids. CDR3 loop: CASRPRQVKVLNQPQHF. The CDR3 DNA reads as TGTGCCAGCAGGCCTCGCCAGGTGAAGGTTCTCAATCAGCCCCAGCATTTT.

In its sample, this clonotype was seen many times. The chain links TRBV6-6 to TRBJ2-7; 10 bases are a match to TRBD1. There are 12 residues in the CDR3. The trim removed 4 bases at V and 7 bases at J, leaving 1 base unmatched. CDR1 and CDR2 (germline): MNHNY, SVGAGI (reference sequence). CDR3 DNA sequence: TGTGCCAGCAGTTCGGGACAGGGGGAGCAGTACGTC. Residues: CASSSGQGEQYV.

This clonotype was detected only a few times. The gene calls are TRBV28 and TRBJ1-1; D uncertain. Germline V CDR1 and CDR2: MDHEN, SYDVKM. Trimming pared 7 bases from V and 2 bases from J, leaving 17 bases between. This CDR3 region has 15 residues. The CDR3 region is CASTSPRQGNTEAFF. The CDR3 DNA sequence: TGTGCCAGCACCTCACCAAGGCAAGGTAACACTGAAGCTTTCTTT. The full variable domain, completed using reference TRBV28 and TRBJ1-1, is DVKVTQSSRYLVKRTGEKVFLECVQDMDHENMFWYRQDPGLGLRLIYFSYDVKMKEKGDIPEGYSVSREKKERFSLILESASTNQTSMYLCASTSPRQGNTEAFFGQGTRLTVV.

This clonotype has only a few counts. This chain uses TRBV28 with TRBJ2-5, with D unresolved. The CDR3 totals 14 residues. The germline gives CDR1 MDHEN, CDR2 SYDVKM. Trimming cost V 1 base and J 5 bases, with 11 bases left between them. In nucleotides, the CDR3 is TGTGCCAGCAGTTTATACTCAATTTCCGAGACCCAGTACTTC. Protein sequence: CASSLYSISETQYF.

This clonotype was counted ten times or more. The V call is TRBV20-1, the J call TRBJ2-3; 9 bases align to TRBD2. With V trimmed by 4 bases and J by 4 bases, 12 bases remained unmatched. The CDR3 extends over 16 amino acids. Germline V gene data show CDR1 as DFQATT and CDR2 as SNEGSKA (reference sequence). CDR3 sequence: CSAIRGAGGPSDTQYF. CDR3 coding DNA: TGCAGTGCTATAAGAGGGGCGGGAGGGCCTTCAGATACGCAGTATTTT.

This clonotype was seen many times. V and J are TRBV7-2 and TRBJ2-3; 8 nucleotides match TRBD1. V lost 1 base to trimming and J lost 0 bases; unmatched junction nucleotides: 15. The CDR3 is made up of 20 amino acids. The germline CDR1 and CDR2 sequences are SGHTA and FQGNSA. This chain's CDR3 is CASSLGGRGRIWGSTDTQYF. CDR3 nucleotides: TGTGCCAGCAGCTTAGGGGGCAGGGGGCGAATCTGGGGTAGCACAGATACGCAGTATTTT.

Only a few counts were recorded for this clonotype. The V call is TRBV5-1, the J call TRBJ2-2; no reliable D call. The CDR3 has 14 residues. Germline CDR1 reads SGHRS; CDR2 reads YFSETQ. Trimming shortened V by 0 bases and J by 7 bases, and 10 bases separated the two germline ends. CDR3 sequence reads: CASSLVQVDGELFF. The CDR3 coding sequence is TGCGCCAGCAGCTTGGTTCAAGTGGACGGGGAGCTGTTTTTT.

Only a few counts were recorded for this clonotype. The chain recombines TRBV5-1 with TRBJ2-2; D is possibly TRBD1 (6 bases). Germline V gene lookup returns CDR1 SGHRS and CDR2 YFSETQ. The V gene lost 4 bases and the J gene lost 4 bases, with 11 bases spanning the gap. There are 14 residues in the CDR3. The CDR3 DNA is TGCGCCAGCAGCGACGGACAGACCACCGGGGAGCTGTTTTTT. It is translated as CASSDGQTTGELFF.

This clonotype has a count of ten or more. V is TRBV7-2 and J is TRBJ2-7; no reliable D call. CDR3 size: 14 residues. Germline CDR1 and CDR2: SGHTA and FQGNSA. Trimming took 5 bases from V and 7 from J, leaving 18 bases between them. As DNA, the CDR3 is TGTGCCAGCAGCCCTGGAGTGGAAGTTAGGGAGCAGTACTTC. Its translation: CASSPGVEVREQYF.

The chain employs TRBV6-2 or TRBV6-3 and TRBJ2-3; 12 positions match TRBD2. The junction had 7 bases not matched to a gene; V was cut back by 7 bases and J by 8 bases. The CDR3 runs to 14 residues. In germline, CDR1 is MNHEY, CDR2 SVGEGT. Written as DNA, the CDR3 is TGTGCCAGCACCGCTAGCGGGAGGGCCGCTACGCAGTATTTT. It encodes CASTASGRAATQYF.

This clonotype has a count of ten or more. V and J are TRBV7-2 and TRBJ2-1; 10 nucleotides line up with TRBD2. This CDR3 has 15 amino acids. Per the germline V gene, CDR1 is SGHTA and CDR2 is FQGNSA. J was trimmed by 5 bases and V by 5 bases; bases with no gene match: 6. CDR3 in amino acids: CASSRAGGVHNEQFF. DNA of the CDR3: TGTGCCAGCAGCCGAGCGGGAGGGGTCCACAATGAGCAGTTCTTC. The variable domain in full, completed from reference TRBV7-2 and TRBJ2-1, reads GAGVSQSPSNKVTEKGKDVELRCDPISGHTALYWYRQSLGQGLEFLIYFQGNSAPDKSGLPSDRFSAERTGGSVSTLTIQRTQQEDSAVYLCASSRAGGVHNEQFFGPGTRLTVL.

This clonotype occurred many times. The chain links TRBV7-2 to TRBJ1-1; possible D gene TRBD1, 6 bases. This CDR3 region has 12 residues. V dropped 4 bases and J dropped 7 bases, with 10 bases sitting between them. CDR1 is SGHTA, CDR2 FQGNSA, per germline. CDR3 loop: CASSSQGLEAFF. The CDR3 region has the DNA TGTGCCAGCAGCTCCCAGGGGCTTGAAGCTTTCTTT. The full variable domain, in which reference TRBV7-2 and TRBJ1-1 provide the parts outside the CDR3, is GAGVSQSPSNKVTEKGKDVELRCDPISGHTALYWYRQSLGQGLEFLIYFQGNSAPDKSGLPSDRFSAERTGGSVSTLTIQRTQQEDSAVYLCASSSQGLEAFFGQGTRLTVV.

The chain combines TRBV2 with TRBJ2-3; 10 bases align to TRBD2. Germline loops: CDR1 SNHLY, CDR2 FYNNEI. Trimming removed 9 bases from V and 5 bases from J; junction bases left unmatched: 8. The CDR3 sequence is 14 residues long. The CDR3 spells CASVRWTSGDTQYF. CDR3 nucleotides: TGTGCCAGTGTAAGGTGGACTAGCGGAGATACGCAGTATTTT.

The V gene is TRBV7-9, the J gene TRBJ2-3; D is perhaps TRBD1 (5 bases). This CDR3 contains 14 residues. Trimming left V 11 bases short and J 3 bases short, with 18 bases between. Germline V gene sequence: CDR1 SEHNR, CDR2 FQNEAQ (reference sequence). In nucleotides, the CDR3 is TGTGCCTGCGACCCCCAGGGTGGTACAGATACGCAGTATTTT. It codes for CACDPQGGTDTQYF.

This clonotype was seen at least ten times. The chain carries TRBV28 and TRBJ1-5; D call uncertain. CDR1 and CDR2 from the germline V gene are MDHEN and SYDVKM. CDR3 size: 16 residues. Trimming shortened V by 2 bases and J by 2 bases, and 13 bases separated the two germline ends. This chain's CDR3 is CASSLHAGRGNQPQHF. The CDR3 DNA reads TGTGCCAGCAGTTTACACGCGGGGAGAGGCAATCAGCCCCAGCATTTT.

The chain couples TRBV29-1 to TRBJ1-1; D remains ambiguous. Germline V gene data show CDR1 as SQVTM and CDR2 as ANQGSEA. The CDR3 consists of 14 residues. Between the trimmed V and J ends, which lost 4 bases and 4 bases, there was a span of 16 bases. Written as DNA, the CDR3 is TGCAGCGTTGTCCCTTTACGTGGAGGCACTGAAGCTTTCTTT. It codes for CSVVPLRGGTEAFF.

The chain is built from TRBV7-2 and TRBJ2-1; TRBD2 matches at 7 bases. J was trimmed by 0 bases and V by 8 bases; bases with no gene match: 4. The CDR3 is made up of 14 amino acids. The germline CDR1 and CDR2 sequences are SGHTA and FQGNSA. The CDR3 DNA follows: TGTGCCAGCGAGCGGGACCTCTCCTACAATGAGCAGTTCTTC. Its translation is CASERDLSYNEQFF.

This clonotype was seen more than once but under ten times. CDR3 in amino acids: CATSSGNWESYEQYF. The CDR3 DNA reads TGTGCCACCAGCAGCGGGAATTGGGAGTCCTACGAGCAGTACTTC. V is TRBV15 and J is TRBJ2-7; perhaps TRBD2 as D (5 bases). The length of the CDR3 is 15 residues. The germline V gene encodes CDR1 LNHNV and CDR2 YYDKDF (reference sequence). Trimming stripped 3 bases from V and 1 base from J, with 13 bases between.